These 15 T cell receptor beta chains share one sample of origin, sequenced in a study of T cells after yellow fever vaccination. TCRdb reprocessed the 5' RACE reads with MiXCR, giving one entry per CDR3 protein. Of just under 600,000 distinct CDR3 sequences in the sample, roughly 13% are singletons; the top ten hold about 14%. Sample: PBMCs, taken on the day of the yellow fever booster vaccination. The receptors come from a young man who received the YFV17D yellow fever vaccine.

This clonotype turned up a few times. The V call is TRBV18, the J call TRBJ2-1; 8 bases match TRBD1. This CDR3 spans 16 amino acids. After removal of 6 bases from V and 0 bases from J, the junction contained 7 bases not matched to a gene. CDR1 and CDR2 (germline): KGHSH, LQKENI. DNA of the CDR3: TGTGCCAGCTCGCACGGGACAGGCGGCTCCTACAATGAGCAGTTCTTC. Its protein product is CASSHGTGGSYNEQFF.

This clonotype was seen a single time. The CDR3 DNA reads as TGTGCCAGCAGCTCATCGGCCGTCTCTGGGGCCAACGTCCTGACTTTC. The encoded protein is CASSSSAVSGANVLTF. The rearrangement uses TRBV7-2 and TRBJ2-6; unclear D gene. Per the germline V gene, CDR1 is SGHTA and CDR2 is FQGNSA. V was cut by 4 bases and J by 0 bases, with 10 bases left in between. The CDR3 extends over 16 amino acids.

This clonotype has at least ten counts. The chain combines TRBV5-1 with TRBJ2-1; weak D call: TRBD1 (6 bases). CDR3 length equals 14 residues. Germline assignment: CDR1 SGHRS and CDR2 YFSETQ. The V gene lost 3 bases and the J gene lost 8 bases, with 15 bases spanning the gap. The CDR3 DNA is TGCGCCAGCAGCTCAAACAGGGCCGGAGATGAGCAGTTCTTC. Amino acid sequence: CASSSNRAGDEQFF.

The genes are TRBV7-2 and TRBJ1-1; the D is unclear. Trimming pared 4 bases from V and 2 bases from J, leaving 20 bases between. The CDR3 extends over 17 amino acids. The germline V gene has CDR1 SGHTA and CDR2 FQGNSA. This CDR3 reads CASSSPWTSAGNTEAFF. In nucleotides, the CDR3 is TGTGCCAGCAGCTCCCCCTGGACCTCCGCGGGAAACACTGAAGCTTTCTTT.

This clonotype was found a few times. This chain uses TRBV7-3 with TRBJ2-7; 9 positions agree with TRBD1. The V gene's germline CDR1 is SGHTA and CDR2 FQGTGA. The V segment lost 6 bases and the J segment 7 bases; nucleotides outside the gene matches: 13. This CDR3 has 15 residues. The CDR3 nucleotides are TGTGCCAGCAGACGGATTCCGGACAGGGGTGAAGAGCAGTACTTC. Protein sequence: CASRRIPDRGEEQYF.

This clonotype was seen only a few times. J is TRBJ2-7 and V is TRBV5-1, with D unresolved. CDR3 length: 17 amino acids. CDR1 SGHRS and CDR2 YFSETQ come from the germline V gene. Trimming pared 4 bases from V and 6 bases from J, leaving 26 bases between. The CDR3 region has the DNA TGCGCCAGCAGCCCTCCCTCTATTTATGGGCCTACGGTCGAGCAGTACTTC. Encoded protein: CASSPPSIYGPTVEQYF.

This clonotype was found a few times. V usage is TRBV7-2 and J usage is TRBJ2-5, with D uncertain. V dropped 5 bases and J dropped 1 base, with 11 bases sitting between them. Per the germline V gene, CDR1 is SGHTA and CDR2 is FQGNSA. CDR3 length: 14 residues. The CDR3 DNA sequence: TGTGCCAGCAGCCCAGGACCAAGCCAAGAGACCCAGTACTTC. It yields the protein CASSPGPSQETQYF.

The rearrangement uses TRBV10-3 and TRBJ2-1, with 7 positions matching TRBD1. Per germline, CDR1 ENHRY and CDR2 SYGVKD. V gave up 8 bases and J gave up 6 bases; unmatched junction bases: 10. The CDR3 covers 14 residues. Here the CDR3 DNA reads TGTGCCATCGGCCGGAGACAGGGAACCAATGAGCAGTTCTTC. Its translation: CAIGRRQGTNEQFF.

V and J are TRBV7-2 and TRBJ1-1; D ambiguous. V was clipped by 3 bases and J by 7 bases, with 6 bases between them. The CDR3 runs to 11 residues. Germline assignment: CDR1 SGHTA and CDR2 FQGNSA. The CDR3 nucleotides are TGTGCCAGCAGCTTCCAGTTTGAAGCTTTCTTT. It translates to CASSFQFEAFF. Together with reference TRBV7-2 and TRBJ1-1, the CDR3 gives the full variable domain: GAGVSQSPSNKVTEKGKDVELRCDPISGHTALYWYRQSLGQGLEFLIYFQGNSAPDKSGLPSDRFSAERTGGSVSTLTIQRTQQEDSAVYLCASSFQFEAFFGQGTRLTVV.

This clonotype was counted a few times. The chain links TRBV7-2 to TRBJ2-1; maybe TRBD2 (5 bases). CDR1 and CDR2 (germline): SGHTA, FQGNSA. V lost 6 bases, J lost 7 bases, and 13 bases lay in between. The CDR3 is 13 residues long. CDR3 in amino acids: CASRPGSGNEQFF. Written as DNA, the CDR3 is TGTGCCAGCAGGCCCGGTTCGGGGAATGAGCAGTTCTTC.

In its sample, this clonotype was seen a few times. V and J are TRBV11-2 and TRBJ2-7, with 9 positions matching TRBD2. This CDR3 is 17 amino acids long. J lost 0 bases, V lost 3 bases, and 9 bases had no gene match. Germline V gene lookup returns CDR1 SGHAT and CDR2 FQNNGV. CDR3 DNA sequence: TGTGCCAGCAGCTTGACTAGCGGAGCGCGTAGCTCCTACGAGCAGTACTTC. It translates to CASSLTSGARSSYEQYF.

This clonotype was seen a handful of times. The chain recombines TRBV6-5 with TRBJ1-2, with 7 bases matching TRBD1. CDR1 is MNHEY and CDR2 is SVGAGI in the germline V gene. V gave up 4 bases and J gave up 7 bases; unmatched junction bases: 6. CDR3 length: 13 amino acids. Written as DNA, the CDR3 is TGTGCCAGCAGTTTCGACAGGGTTGGTGGCTACACCTTC. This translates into CASSFDRVGGYTF.

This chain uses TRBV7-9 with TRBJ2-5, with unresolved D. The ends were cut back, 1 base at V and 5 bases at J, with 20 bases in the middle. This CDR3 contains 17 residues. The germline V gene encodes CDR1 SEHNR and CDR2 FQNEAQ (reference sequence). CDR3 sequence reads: CASSLGARSNAGETQYF. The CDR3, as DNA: TGTGCCAGCAGCTTAGGGGCCCGTTCGAACGCCGGGGAGACCCAGTACTTC.

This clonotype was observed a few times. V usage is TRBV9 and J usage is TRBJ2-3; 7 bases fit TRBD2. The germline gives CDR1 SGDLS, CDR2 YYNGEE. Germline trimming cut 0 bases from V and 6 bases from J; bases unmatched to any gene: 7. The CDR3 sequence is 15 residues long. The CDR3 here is CASSVAGGRGDTQYF. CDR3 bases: TGTGCCAGCAGCGTAGCCGGCGGGAGAGGGGATACGCAGTATTTT.

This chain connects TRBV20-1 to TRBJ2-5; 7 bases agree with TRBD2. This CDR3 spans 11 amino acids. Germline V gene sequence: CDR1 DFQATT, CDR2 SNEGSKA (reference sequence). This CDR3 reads CRGGFQETQYF. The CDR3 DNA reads TGCAGGGGGGGGTTTCAAGAGACCCAGTACTTC.